This TCR beta chain emerged from a study of shared T cell receptors in the human thymus. The repertoire was sequenced with immunoSEQ multiplex PCR; TCRdb's copy has only in-frame clones and lacks some. Here the sample spans 500,000 to 550,000 clones, around 82% being singletons. Germline V gives CDR1 MGHRA, CDR2 YSYEKL. V trimming: 4 bases; J trimming: 2 bases; junction bases outside the gene matches: 14. The CDR3 covers 19 residues. The data also belong to a second study, concerning human thymus T cells. From that paper: Obtained as resections during corrective heart surgery, the thymus tissue was then studied. Among thymic and blood repertoires, usage of V and J genes appeared biased. Thymic TCR repertoires of unrelated people reportedly overlapped highly.

V is TRBV4-1 and J is TRBJ2-7; 13 bases fit TRBD2. The specimen was thymocytes. The receptor was derived from a boy under three years old with a congenital heart defect. For the CDR3, the DNA is TGCGCCAGCAGCCCGCGGACGGAACTAGCGGGAGGGCCGCCCTACGAGCAGTACTTC. It specifies CASSPRTELAGGPPYEQYF.